This is a list of T cell receptor beta chains from one sample in a study of cytomegalovirus exposure and HLA in healthy donors. Generated by immunoSEQ multiplex PCR, the TCRdb table keeps only in-frame clones and is missing some. Of around 150,000 clones listed, approximately 70% are singletons. The sequenced sample was PBMCs. The receptors were sampled from a man in his forties in good health and CMV-seropositive. Both conserved end residues are part of each CDR3. The order of the fields is D gene, CDR3 length, V gene, J gene, clone size, CDR3 protein, CDR3 DNA. D genes are given only for firm matches. Clone size, where shown, is once, few, many, or a class for clones that have expanded.

>TRBD2|15|TRBV11-2|TRBJ2-1|-
CASSSAGGSYNEQFF
TGTGCCAGCAGTTCTGCGGGGGGGTCCTACAATGAGCAGTTCTTC
>-|16|TRBV4-1|TRBJ2-5|-
CASSQVDGGRKETQYF
TGCGCCAGCAGCCAAGTCGACGGGGGGCGAAAAGAGACCCAGTACTTC
>-|16|TRBV7-6|TRBJ1-3|-
CASSLAPGNSGNTIYF
TGTGCCAGCAGCTTAGCGCCGGGAAACTCTGGAAACACCATATATTTT
>-|14|TRBV29-1|TRBJ2-7|-
CSVVILSSSYEQYF
TGCAGCGTTGTTATCTTGTCTAGCTCCTACGAGCAGTACTTC
>-|14|TRBV18|TRBJ2-3|-
CASSPPDTTDTQYF
TGTGCCAGCTCACCCCCGGACACCACAGATACGCAGTATTTT
>-|15|TRBV7-8|TRBJ1-2|few
CASSIEGFATRGYTF
TGTGCCAGCAGCATAGAGGGGTTCGCGACGCGGGGCTACACCTTC
>TRBD2|14|TRBV29-1|TRBJ2-1|-
CSVAETSTGSEQFF
TGCAGCGTTGCGGAGACTAGCACGGGTAGTGAGCAGTTCTTC
>-|14|TRBV27|TRBJ1-2|-
CASSLLGGSYGYTF
TGTGCCAGCAGTTTACTAGGTGGGAGCTATGGCTACACCTTC
>-|14|TRBV19|TRBJ2-2|once
CASSIRLVTGELFF
TGTGCCAGTAGTATACGGTTGGTCACCGGGGAGCTGTTTTTT
>-|13|TRBV4-2|TRBJ1-1|-
CASSQDGSEAAFF
TGTGCCAGCAGCCAAGATGGGTCTGAAGCGGCTTTCTTT
>TRBD2|16|TRBV5-1|TRBJ2-3|few
CASSSAKRGGQDTQYF
TGCGCCAGCAGCTCAGCGAAGCGGGGGGGCCAAGATACGCAGTATTTT
>-|13|TRBV29-1|TRBJ1-1|-
CSVGDPGDTEAFF
TGCAGCGTCGGCGACCCGGGTGATACTGAAGCTTTCTTT
>TRBD1|13|TRBV7-9|TRBJ2-7|-
CASSPSDRDEQYF
TGTGCCAGCAGCCCATCAGACAGGGACGAGCAGTACTTC
>TRBD2|15|TRBV19|TRBJ2-7|-
CASSMSGGASREQYF
TGTGCCAGTAGTATGAGCGGGGGGGCTTCCCGCGAGCAGTACTTC
>-|16|TRBV9|TRBJ2-1|-
CASSVPEVGGDNEQFF
TGTGCCAGCAGCGTACCCGAGGTAGGAGGGGACAATGAGCAGTTCTTC
>-|11|TRBV7-9|TRBJ1-1|few
CASSSRTEAFF
TGTGCCAGCAGCTCACGGACAGAAGCTTTCTTT
>-|12|TRBV7-7|TRBJ2-2|-
CASSPGVGELFF
TGTGCTAGCAGCCCAGGGGTCGGGGAGCTGTTTTTT
>-|16|TRBV7-6|TRBJ2-1|-
CASSLARPGPYNEQFF
TGTGCCAGCAGCTTAGCAAGGCCAGGGCCCTACAATGAGCAGTTCTTC
>-|15|TRBV4-3|TRBJ2-1|few
CASSFLLAGGNEQFF
TGCGCCAGCAGCTTTTTGCTAGCAGGAGGGAATGAGCAGTTCTTC